The present T cell receptor (beta chain) was sequenced within a study of blood T cells in healthy people across ages. Study-wide context: Capture via template switching afforded approximately one barcoded beta molecule per two T cells.

Germline CDR1 and CDR2: SQVTM and ANQGSEA. V was cut by 3 bases and J by 6 bases, with 14 bases left in between. The CDR3 covers 13 residues. Alongside a J-beta primer mix, a sample-barcoded 5' primer served in a second PCR lasting roughly 7 to 12 cycles. TCRdb re-called the 5' RACE reads through MiXCR, storing one row per CDR3 protein. The table shows 780,000 or so distinct CDR3 sequences, with 50% to 65% occurring only once. Donation came from healthy Caucasian individuals in Russia who were aged 6 to 90. Samples had at least 7 million PBMCs isolated from them. Extraction of total RNA produced a minimum of 5 micrograms from each sample.

Sequencing used blood. The chain has TRBV29-1 and TRBJ1-2; D remains unclear. This clonotype originated in a man older than 75 in good health. The CDR3 protein is CSVDRRLRDGYTF. CDR3 DNA: TGCAGCGTTGACCGCAGGCTTAGGGATGGCTACACCTTC.